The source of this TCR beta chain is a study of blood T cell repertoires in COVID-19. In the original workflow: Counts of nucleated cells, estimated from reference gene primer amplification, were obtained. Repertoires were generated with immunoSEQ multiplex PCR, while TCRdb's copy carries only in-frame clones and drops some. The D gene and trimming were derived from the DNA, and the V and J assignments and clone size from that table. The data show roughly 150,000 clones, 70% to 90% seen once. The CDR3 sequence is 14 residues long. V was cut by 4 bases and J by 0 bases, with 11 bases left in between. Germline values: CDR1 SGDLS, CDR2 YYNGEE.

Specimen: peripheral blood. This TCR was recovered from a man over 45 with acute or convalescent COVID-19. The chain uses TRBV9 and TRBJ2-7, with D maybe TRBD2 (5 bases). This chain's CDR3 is CASSPAGLSYEQYF. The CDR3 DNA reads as TGTGCCAGCAGCCCCGCGGGCCTCTCCTACGAGCAGTACTTC.